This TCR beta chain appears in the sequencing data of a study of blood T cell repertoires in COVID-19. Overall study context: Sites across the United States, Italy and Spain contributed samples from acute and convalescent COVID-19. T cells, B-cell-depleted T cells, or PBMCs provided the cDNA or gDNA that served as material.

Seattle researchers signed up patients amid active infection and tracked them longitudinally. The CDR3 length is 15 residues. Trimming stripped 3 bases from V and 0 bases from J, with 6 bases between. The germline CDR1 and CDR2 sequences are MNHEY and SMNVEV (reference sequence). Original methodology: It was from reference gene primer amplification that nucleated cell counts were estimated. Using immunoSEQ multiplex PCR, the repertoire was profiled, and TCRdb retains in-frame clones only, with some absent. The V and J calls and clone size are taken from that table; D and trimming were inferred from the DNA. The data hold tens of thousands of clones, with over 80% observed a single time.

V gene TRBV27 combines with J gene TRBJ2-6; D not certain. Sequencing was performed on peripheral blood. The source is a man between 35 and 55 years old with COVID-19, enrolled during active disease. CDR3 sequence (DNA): TGTGCCAGCAGTTTTCTGAGCTCTGGGGCCAACGTCCTGACTTTC. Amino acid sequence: CASSFLSSGANVLTF.